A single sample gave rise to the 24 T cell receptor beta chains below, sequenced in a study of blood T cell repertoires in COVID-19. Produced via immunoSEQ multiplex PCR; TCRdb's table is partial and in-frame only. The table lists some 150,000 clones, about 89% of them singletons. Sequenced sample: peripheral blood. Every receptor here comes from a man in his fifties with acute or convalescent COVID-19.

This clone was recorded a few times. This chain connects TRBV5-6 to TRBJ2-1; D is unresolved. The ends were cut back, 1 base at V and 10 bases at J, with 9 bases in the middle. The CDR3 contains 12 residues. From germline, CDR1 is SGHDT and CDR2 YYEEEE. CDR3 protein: CASSLMVREQFF. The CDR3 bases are TGTGCCAGCAGCTTGATGGTCCGGGAGCAGTTCTTC.

CDR3 coding DNA: TGCGCCAGCAGCTTGGACCCAACTAATCAGCCCCAGCATTTT. This sequence encodes CASSLDPTNQPQHF. This chain joins TRBV5-1 and TRBJ1-5; D not resolved. Germline V gene data show CDR1 as SGHRS and CDR2 as YFSETQ. The CDR3 contains 14 residues. Trimming took 0 bases from V and 4 from J, leaving 8 bases between them.

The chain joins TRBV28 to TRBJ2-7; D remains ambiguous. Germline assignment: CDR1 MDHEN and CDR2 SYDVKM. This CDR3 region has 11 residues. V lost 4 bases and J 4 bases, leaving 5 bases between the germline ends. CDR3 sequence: CASSSVYEQYF. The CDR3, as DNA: TGTGCCAGCAGTTCCGTATACGAGCAGTACTTC.

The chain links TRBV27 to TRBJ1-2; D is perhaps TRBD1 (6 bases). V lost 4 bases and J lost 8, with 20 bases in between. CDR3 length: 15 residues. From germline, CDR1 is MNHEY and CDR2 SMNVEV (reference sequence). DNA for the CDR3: TGTGCCAGCAGTTATACGCCGGGACAACACAGGGGCTACACCTTC. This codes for CASSYTPGQHRGYTF.

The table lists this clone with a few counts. The CDR3 here is CASSARPGGSGNTIYF. The DNA for the CDR3 is TGTGCCAGCAGCGCGCGCCCAGGGGGCTCGGGAAACACCATATATTTT. The rearrangement links TRBV11-2 to TRBJ1-3, with 8 bases that match TRBD1. The CDR3 has 16 amino acids. The germline V gene encodes CDR1 SGHAT and CDR2 FQNNGV. The trim removed 5 bases at V and 4 bases at J, leaving 10 bases unmatched.

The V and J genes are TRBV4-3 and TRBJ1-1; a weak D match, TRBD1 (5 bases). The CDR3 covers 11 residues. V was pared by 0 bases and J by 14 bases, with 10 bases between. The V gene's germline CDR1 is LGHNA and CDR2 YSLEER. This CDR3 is CASSQDRVFFF. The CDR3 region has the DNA TGCGCCAGCAGCCAAGACAGGGTTTTCTTCTTT.

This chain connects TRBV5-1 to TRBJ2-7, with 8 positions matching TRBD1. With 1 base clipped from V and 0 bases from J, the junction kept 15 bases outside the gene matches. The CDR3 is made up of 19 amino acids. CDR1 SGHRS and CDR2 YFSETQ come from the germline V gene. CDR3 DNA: TGCGCCAGCAGCTTGAAATTGAATTTGACAGGGGCACACTCCTACGAGCAGTACTTC. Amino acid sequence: CASSLKLNLTGAHSYEQYF. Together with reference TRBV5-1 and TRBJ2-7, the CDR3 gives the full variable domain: KAGVTQTPRYLIKTRGQQVTLSCSPISGHRSVSWYQQTPGQGLQFLFEYFSETQRNKGNFPGRFSGRQFSNSRSEMNVSTLELGDSALYLCASSLKLNLTGAHSYEQYFGPGTRLTVT.

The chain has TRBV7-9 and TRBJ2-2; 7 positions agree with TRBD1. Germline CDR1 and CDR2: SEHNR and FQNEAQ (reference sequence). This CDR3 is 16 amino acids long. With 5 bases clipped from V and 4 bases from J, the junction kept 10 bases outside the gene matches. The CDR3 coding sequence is TGTGCCAGCAGCCCAGCAGACAGGGTGCCCACCGGGGAGCTGTTTTTT. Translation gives CASSPADRVPTGELFF.

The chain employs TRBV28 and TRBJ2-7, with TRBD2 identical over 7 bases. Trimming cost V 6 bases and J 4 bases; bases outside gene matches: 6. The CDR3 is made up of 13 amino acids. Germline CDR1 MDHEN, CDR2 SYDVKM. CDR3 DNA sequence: TGTGCCAGCAGCCCGACTAGCAGATACGAGCAGTACGTC. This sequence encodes CASSPTSRYEQYV.

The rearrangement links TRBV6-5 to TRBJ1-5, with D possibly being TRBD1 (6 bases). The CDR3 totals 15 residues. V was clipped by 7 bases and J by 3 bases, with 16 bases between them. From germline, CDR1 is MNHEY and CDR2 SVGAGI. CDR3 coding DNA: TGTGCCAGCAAACTTAGCAGGGGCCCCAATCAGCCCCAGCATTTT. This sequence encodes CASKLSRGPNQPQHF.

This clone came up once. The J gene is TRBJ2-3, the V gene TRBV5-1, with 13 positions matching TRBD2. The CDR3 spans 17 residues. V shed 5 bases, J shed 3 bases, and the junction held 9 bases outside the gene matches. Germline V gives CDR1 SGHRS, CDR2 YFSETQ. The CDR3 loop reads CASRYRLAGGRTDTQYF. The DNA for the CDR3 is TGCGCCAGCAGGTACAGACTAGCGGGGGGCCGGACAGATACGCAGTATTTT.

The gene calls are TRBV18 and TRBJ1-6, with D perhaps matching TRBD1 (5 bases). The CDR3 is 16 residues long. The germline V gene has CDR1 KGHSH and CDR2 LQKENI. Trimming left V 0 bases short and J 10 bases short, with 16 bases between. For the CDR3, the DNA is TGTGCCAGCTCACCACCTACGCGGGGCCAAGGGTCACCCCTCCACTTT. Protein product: CASSPPTRGQGSPLHF.

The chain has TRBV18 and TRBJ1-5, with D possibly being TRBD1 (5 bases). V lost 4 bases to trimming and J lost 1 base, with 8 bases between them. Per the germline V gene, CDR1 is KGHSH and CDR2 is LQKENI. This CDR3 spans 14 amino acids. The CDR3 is CASSQGPSNQPQHF. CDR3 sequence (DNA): TGTGCCAGCTCACAGGGGCCGAGCAATCAGCCCCAGCATTTT.

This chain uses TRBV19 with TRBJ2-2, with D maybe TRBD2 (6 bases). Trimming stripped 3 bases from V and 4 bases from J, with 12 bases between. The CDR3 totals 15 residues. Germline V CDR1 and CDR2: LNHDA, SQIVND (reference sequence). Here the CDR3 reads CASSINGGVTGELFF. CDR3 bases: TGTGCCAGTAGTATCAATGGAGGGGTCACCGGGGAGCTGTTTTTT.

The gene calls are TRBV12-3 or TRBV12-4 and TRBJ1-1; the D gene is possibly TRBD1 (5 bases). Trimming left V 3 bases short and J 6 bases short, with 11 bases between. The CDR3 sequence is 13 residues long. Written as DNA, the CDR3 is TGTGCCAGCAGTTTCAGGGAAGGATCTGAAGCTTTCTTT. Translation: CASSFREGSEAFF.

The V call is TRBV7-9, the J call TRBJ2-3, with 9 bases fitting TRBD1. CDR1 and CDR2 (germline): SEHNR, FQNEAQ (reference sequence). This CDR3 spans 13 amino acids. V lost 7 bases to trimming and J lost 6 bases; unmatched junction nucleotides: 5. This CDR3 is CASTNRGPDTQYF. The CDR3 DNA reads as TGTGCCAGCACCAACAGGGGGCCCGATACGCAGTATTTT. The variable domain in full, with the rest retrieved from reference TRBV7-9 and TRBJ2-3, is DTGVSQNPRHKITKRGQNVTFRCDPISEHNRLYWYRQTLGQGPEFLTYFQNEAQLEKSRLLSDRFSAERPKGSFSTLEIQRTEQGDSAMYLCASTNRGPDTQYFGPGTRLTVL.

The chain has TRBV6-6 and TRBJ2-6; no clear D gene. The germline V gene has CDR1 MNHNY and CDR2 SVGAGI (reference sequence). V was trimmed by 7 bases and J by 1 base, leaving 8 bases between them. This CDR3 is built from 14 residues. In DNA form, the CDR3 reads TGTGCCAGCACCGGGTCGTCTGGGGCCAACGTCCTGACTTTC. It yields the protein CASTGSSGANVLTF.

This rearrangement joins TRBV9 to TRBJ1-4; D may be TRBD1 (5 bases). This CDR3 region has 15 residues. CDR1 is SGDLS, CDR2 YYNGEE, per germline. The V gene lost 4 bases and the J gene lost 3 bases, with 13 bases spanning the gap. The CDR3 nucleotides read TGTGCCAGCAGCTTCGGGGGTGCGGCTAATGAAAAACTGTTTTTT. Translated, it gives CASSFGGAANEKLFF.

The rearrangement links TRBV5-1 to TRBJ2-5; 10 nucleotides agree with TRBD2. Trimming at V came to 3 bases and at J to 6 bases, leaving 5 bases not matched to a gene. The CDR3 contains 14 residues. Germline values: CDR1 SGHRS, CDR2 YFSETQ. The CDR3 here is CASSSTSGEKTQYF. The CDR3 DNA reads TGCGCCAGCAGCTCTACTAGCGGGGAAAAGACCCAGTACTTC.

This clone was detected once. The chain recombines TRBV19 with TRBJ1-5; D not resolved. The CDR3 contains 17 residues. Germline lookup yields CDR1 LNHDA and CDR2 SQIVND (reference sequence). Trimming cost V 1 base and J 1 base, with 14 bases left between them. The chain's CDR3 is CASSIVKGTGSNQPQHF. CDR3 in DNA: TGTGCCAGTAGTATAGTAAAAGGAACGGGGAGCAATCAGCCCCAGCATTTT. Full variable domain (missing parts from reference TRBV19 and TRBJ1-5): DGGITQSPKYLFRKEGQNVTLSCEQNLNHDAMYWYRQDPGQGLRLIYYSQIVNDFQKGDIAEGYSVSREKKESFPLTVTSAQKNPTAFYLCASSIVKGTGSNQPQHFGDGTRLSIL.

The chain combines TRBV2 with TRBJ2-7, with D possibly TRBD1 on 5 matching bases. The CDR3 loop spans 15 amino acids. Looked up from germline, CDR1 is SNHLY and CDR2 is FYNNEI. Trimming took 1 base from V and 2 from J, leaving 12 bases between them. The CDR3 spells CASSEGQGPTYEQYV. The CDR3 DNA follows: TGTGCCAGCAGTGAAGGGCAGGGTCCTACCTACGAGCAGTACGTC.

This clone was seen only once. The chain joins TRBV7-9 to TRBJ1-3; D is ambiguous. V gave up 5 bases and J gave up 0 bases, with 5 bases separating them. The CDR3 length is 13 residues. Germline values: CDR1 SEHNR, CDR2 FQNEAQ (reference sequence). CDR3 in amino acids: CASSLSSGNTIYF. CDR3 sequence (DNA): TGTGCCAGCAGCCTGAGCTCTGGAAACACCATATATTTT. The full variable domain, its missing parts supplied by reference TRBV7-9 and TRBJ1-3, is DTGVSQNPRHKITKRGQNVTFRCDPISEHNRLYWYRQTLGQGPEFLTYFQNEAQLEKSRLLSDRFSAERPKGSFSTLEIQRTEQGDSAMYLCASSLSSGNTIYFGEGSWLTVV.

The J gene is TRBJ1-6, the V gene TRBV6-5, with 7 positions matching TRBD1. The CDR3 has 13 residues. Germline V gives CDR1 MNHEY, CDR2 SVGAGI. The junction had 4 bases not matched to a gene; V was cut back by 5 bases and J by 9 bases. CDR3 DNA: TGTGCCAGCAGTAACCGGGACAGTTCACCCCTCCACTTT. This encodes CASSNRDSSPLHF.

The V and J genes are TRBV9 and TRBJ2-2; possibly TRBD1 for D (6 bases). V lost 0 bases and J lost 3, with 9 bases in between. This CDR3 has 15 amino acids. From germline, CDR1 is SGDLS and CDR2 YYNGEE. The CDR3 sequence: CASSVGGGDTGELFF. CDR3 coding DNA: TGTGCCAGCAGCGTAGGAGGGGGAGACACCGGGGAGCTGTTTTTT.